These 27 T cell receptor beta chains share one sample of origin, sequenced in a study of blood T cell repertoires in COVID-19. The protocol was immunoSEQ multiplex PCR, while the TCRdb copy is restricted to in-frame clones and leaves out a portion. The sample yields 150,000 to 200,000 clones, 79% seen once. The sequenced sample was peripheral blood. The receptors here all came from a woman aged 40 to 50 with COVID-19, enrolled during active disease.

The V call is TRBV2, the J call TRBJ2-1; D is possibly TRBD2 (5 bases). CDR1 and CDR2 from the germline V gene are SNHLY and FYNNEI. Trimming cost V 2 bases and J 2 bases, with 13 bases left between them. The CDR3 loop spans 16 amino acids. The CDR3 nucleotides are TGTGCCAGCAGTGAACGGGATAGCTTCACCTACAATGAGCAGTTCTTC. It codes for CASSERDSFTYNEQFF.

The rearrangement joins TRBV7-3 to TRBJ2-1, with 11 bases lining up with TRBD1. The CDR3 length is 14 residues. Germline CDR1 is SGHTA and CDR2 is FQGTGA. V shed 5 bases, J shed 10 bases, and the junction held 7 bases outside the gene matches. This chain's CDR3 is CASSPGTGGTEQFF. The CDR3 region has the DNA TGTGCCAGCAGCCCCGGGACAGGGGGGACCGAGCAGTTCTTC.

The chain has TRBV30 and TRBJ1-3; maybe TRBD1 (5 bases). Trimming left V 0 bases short and J 2 bases short, with 8 bases between. CDR1 and CDR2 (germline): GTSNPN, SVGIG (reference sequence). This CDR3 contains 14 residues. CDR3 in amino acids: CAWSVKGAGNTIYF. The CDR3, as DNA: TGTGCCTGGAGTGTAAAAGGGGCTGGAAACACCATATATTTT.

The table lists this clone with a few counts. The rearrangement uses TRBV5-4 and TRBJ2-3, with TRBD2 matching 9 bases. From germline, CDR1 is SGHNT and CDR2 YYREEE (reference sequence). The CDR3 is made up of 15 amino acids. V shed 4 bases, J shed 7 bases, and the junction held 10 bases outside the gene matches. The CDR3 is CASSPLERGAHTQYF. DNA for the CDR3: TGTGCCAGCAGCCCCCTTGAGCGGGGGGCGCATACGCAGTATTTT.

This chain uses TRBV7-9 with TRBJ1-6; D is perhaps TRBD1 (5 bases). Trimming stripped 3 bases from V and 9 bases from J, with 6 bases between. The CDR3 runs to 12 residues. Germline CDR1 and CDR2: SEHNR and FQNEAQ (reference sequence). The CDR3 here is CASSFGGSPLHF. The CDR3 DNA reads as TGTGCCAGCAGCTTCGGGGGTTCACCCCTCCACTTT.

The chain employs TRBV27 and TRBJ2-1, with D possibly being TRBD2 (5 bases). The CDR3 extends over 16 amino acids. Germline-derived CDR1 and CDR2 are MNHEY and SMNVEV (reference sequence). V was trimmed by 3 bases and J by 2 bases, leaving 14 bases between them. In nucleotides, the CDR3 is TGTGCCAGCAGTTTGGAACGTAGCGTCGCCTACAATGAGCAGTTCTTC. This encodes CASSLERSVAYNEQFF.

The chain recombines TRBV2 with TRBJ2-2; 7 nucleotides line up with TRBD2. J was trimmed by 1 base and V by 3 bases; bases with no gene match: 5. This CDR3 spans 16 amino acids. The germline gives CDR1 SNHLY, CDR2 FYNNEI. For the CDR3, the DNA is TGTGCCAGCAGTGAGCTAGCGGCTGAGAACACCGGGGAGCTGTTTTTT. Protein product: CASSELAAENTGELFF.

The genes are TRBV9 and TRBJ2-7; maybe TRBD2 (6 bases). V lost 4 bases, J lost 7 bases, and 18 bases lay in between. Germline lookup yields CDR1 SGDLS and CDR2 YYNGEE. This CDR3 spans 14 amino acids. The CDR3 protein is CASSSRDSTGEQYF. The CDR3 DNA is TGTGCCAGCAGCTCTCGGGACTCCACCGGAGAGCAGTACTTC.

This clone was seen a few times. The chain employs TRBV28 and TRBJ1-1; D is unresolved. Trimming cost V 5 bases and J 11 bases, with 15 bases left between them. The germline gives CDR1 MDHEN, CDR2 SYDVKM. This CDR3 has 12 amino acids. CDR3 protein: CASSRVGSGAFF. CDR3 bases: TGTGCCAGCAGTAGGGTGGGCTCGGGGGCTTTCTTT.

A remark on this clone: This CDR3 is also generated by other DNA sequences in the sample. The chain employs TRBV2 and TRBJ2-2; the D gene is possibly TRBD2 (5 bases). CDR1 is SNHLY, CDR2 FYNNEI, per germline. The CDR3 length is 14 residues. Trimming took 4 bases from V and 1 from J, leaving 7 bases between them. CDR3 sequence: CASSVRGNTGELFF. In DNA form, the CDR3 reads TGTGCCAGCAGTGTCCGGGGGAACACCGGGGAGCTGTTTTTT.

This rearrangement joins TRBV19 to TRBJ2-1, with 12 positions matching TRBD2. The J segment lost 2 bases and the V segment lost 9 bases, leaving 5 bases of the junction unmatched. CDR3 length: 15 amino acids. Germline values: CDR1 LNHDA, CDR2 SQIVND (reference sequence). The CDR3 spells CASAGLAGTYNEQFF. As DNA, the CDR3 is TGTGCCAGCGCAGGACTAGCGGGGACCTACAATGAGCAGTTCTTC.

V usage is TRBV6-5 and J usage is TRBJ1-1; D may be TRBD1 (6 bases). CDR1 and CDR2 from the germline V gene are MNHEY and SVGAGI. This CDR3 is 12 amino acids long. Trimming cost V 6 bases and J 11 bases, with 16 bases left between them. For the CDR3, the DNA is TGTGCCAGCAGAGAGATACAGGGTCCGGCTTTCTTT. Protein sequence: CASREIQGPAFF.

The gene calls are TRBV7-6 and TRBJ1-5; TRBD1 might be the D (6 bases). Germline-derived CDR1 and CDR2 are SGHVS and FNYEAQ. V lost 5 bases, J lost 4 bases, and 12 bases lay in between. CDR3 length equals 14 residues. CDR3 DNA sequence: TGTGCCAGCAGCCTCCAGGGGTATAATCAGCCCCAGCATTTT. Translating it yields CASSLQGYNQPQHF.

The gene calls are TRBV5-1 and TRBJ2-5; 9 nucleotides agree with TRBD1. CDR1 and CDR2 from the germline V gene are SGHRS and YFSETQ. Losses at the gene ends were 4 bases for V and 2 bases for J; bases not matched to a gene: 6. CDR3 size: 15 residues. The CDR3: CASSPRTGVQETQYF. Written as DNA, the CDR3 is TGCGCCAGCAGCCCCCGGACAGGGGTGCAAGAGACCCAGTACTTC.

V and J are TRBV5-1 and TRBJ2-1; 9 bases map to TRBD2. Unmatched junction bases numbered 4, after V lost 0 bases and J lost 3 bases. Germline V lookup: CDR1 SGHRS, CDR2 YFSETQ. The CDR3 is 16 residues long. CDR3 coding DNA: TGCGCCAGCAGCTTGGGTATAGCGGGAGACTACAATGAGCAGTTCTTC. Its translation is CASSLGIAGDYNEQFF.

The rearrangement links TRBV5-1 to TRBJ2-1, with TRBD2 matching 7 bases. The CDR3 has 15 residues. The germline V gene has CDR1 SGHRS and CDR2 YFSETQ. Unmatched junction bases numbered 4, after V lost 0 bases and J lost 4 bases. In nucleotides, the CDR3 is TGCGCCAGCAGCTTGGATAGCGGGCTATACAATGAGCAGTTCTTC. Its protein is CASSLDSGLYNEQFF.

This rearrangement joins TRBV5-4 to TRBJ2-5; the D gene is possibly TRBD2 (5 bases). V was cut by 2 bases and J by 5 bases, with 19 bases left in between. The germline gives CDR1 SGHNT, CDR2 YYREEE (reference sequence). The CDR3 has 16 residues. CDR3 region: CASSLEIGGPWETQYF. The CDR3 DNA reads as TGTGCCAGCAGCTTAGAGATAGGCGGGCCCTGGGAGACCCAGTACTTC.

This clone was counted between two and nine times. CDR3: CASSENSGGRGGYTF. DNA of the CDR3: TGTGCCAGTAGTGAAAACAGCGGGGGTAGAGGTGGCTACACCTTC. The chain employs TRBV19 and TRBJ1-2; D possibly corresponds to TRBD1 (5 bases). Looked up from germline, CDR1 is LNHDA and CDR2 is SQIVND (reference sequence). This CDR3 region has 15 residues. Trimming stripped 5 bases from V and 7 bases from J, with 20 bases between.

The chain is built from TRBV5-1 and TRBJ2-3; 8 nucleotides match TRBD1. The CDR3 length is 14 residues. V lost 6 bases to trimming and J lost 5 bases; unmatched junction nucleotides: 8. Germline CDR1 is SGHRS and CDR2 is YFSETQ. The CDR3 DNA follows: TGCGCCAGCAATCAGGGGGCGCTGGTAGATACGCAGTATTTT. This codes for CASNQGALVDTQYF.

This clone has only a few counts. V gene TRBV7-8 combines with J gene TRBJ1-4; TRBD1 might be the D (5 bases). In germline, CDR1 is SGHVS, CDR2 FQNEAQ. The V gene lost 8 bases and the J gene lost 4 bases, with 11 bases spanning the gap. The CDR3 extends over 13 amino acids. CDR3 protein: CASGTGGNEKLFF. The CDR3 nucleotides read TGTGCCAGCGGTACGGGGGGTAATGAAAAACTGTTTTTT.

This clone appeared once. This chain links TRBV19 with TRBJ1-4, with D possibly being TRBD1 (5 bases). Germline assignment: CDR1 LNHDA and CDR2 SQIVND (reference sequence). V lost 6 bases to trimming and J lost 4 bases, with 15 bases between them. This CDR3 is built from 15 residues. For the CDR3, the DNA is TGTGCCAGTAGCCGGCAGGGATTGAATAATGAAAAACTGTTTTTT. Amino acids: CASSRQGLNNEKLFF.

The chain employs TRBV30 and TRBJ1-5; 10 bases agree with TRBD1. Germline loops: CDR1 GTSNPN, CDR2 SVGIG (reference sequence). The CDR3 covers 18 residues. V gave up 4 bases and J gave up 6 bases; unmatched junction bases: 18. Written as DNA, the CDR3 is TGTGCCTGGAACTTCAGCGCCCCCGCGGGACAGGGGTTTCAGCCCCAGCATTTT. Protein: CAWNFSAPAGQGFQPQHF.

The CDR3 sequence is CASSLELAGSEGTQYF. The CDR3 DNA sequence: TGTGCCAGCAGCTTAGAGCTAGCGGGGAGTGAAGGTACGCAGTATTTT. This chain connects TRBV7-3 to TRBJ2-3, with 9 bases aligning to TRBD2. CDR1 and CDR2 (germline): SGHTA, FQGTGA. Trimming took 2 bases from V and 8 from J; bases not matched to a gene: 11. There are 16 residues in the CDR3.

This chain connects TRBV5-5 to TRBJ2-7; D might be TRBD2 (6 bases). The V gene lost 0 bases and the J gene lost 0 bases, with 7 bases spanning the gap. Germline lookup yields CDR1 SGHKS and CDR2 YYEKEE (reference sequence). CDR3 length equals 14 residues. CDR3 DNA sequence: TGTGCCAGCAGCTTGGGTAGCGGCTCCTACGAGCAGTACTTC. Protein product: CASSLGSGSYEQYF.

Notes on this clone: Additional DNA sequences in this sample encode the identical CDR3. The CDR3 loop reads CASSWTGANTEAFF. The CDR3 DNA follows: TGTGCCAGCAGTTGGACAGGGGCAAACACTGAAGCTTTCTTT. The chain has TRBV27 and TRBJ1-1; 9 bases line up with TRBD1. The CDR3 covers 14 residues. Unmatched junction bases numbered 2, after V lost 4 bases and J lost 2 bases. CDR1 is MNHEY, CDR2 SMNVEV, per germline (reference sequence).

The V gene is TRBV3-1 (or the pseudogene TRBV3-2), the J gene TRBJ2-7; 9 bases line up with TRBD2. The J segment lost 2 bases and the V segment lost 5 bases, leaving 16 bases of the junction unmatched. Germline V gene sequence: CDR1 LGHDT, CDR2 YNNKEL (reference sequence). This CDR3 has 18 residues. Written as DNA, the CDR3 is TGTGCCAGCAGCTCTTGGACTAGCGCGCGCGCCCTTCCCTACGAGCAGTACTTC. Its protein is CASSSWTSARALPYEQYF.

This sequence joins TRBV6-6 and TRBJ1-5; 8 bases line up with TRBD1. This CDR3 spans 15 amino acids. Germline CDR1 MNHNY, CDR2 SVGAGI (reference sequence). Trimming at V came to 5 bases and at J to 6 bases, leaving 9 bases not matched to a gene. CDR3 protein: CASSKSTGAGQPQHF. CDR3 DNA: TGTGCCAGCAGTAAATCGACAGGGGCGGGTCAGCCCCAGCATTTT.